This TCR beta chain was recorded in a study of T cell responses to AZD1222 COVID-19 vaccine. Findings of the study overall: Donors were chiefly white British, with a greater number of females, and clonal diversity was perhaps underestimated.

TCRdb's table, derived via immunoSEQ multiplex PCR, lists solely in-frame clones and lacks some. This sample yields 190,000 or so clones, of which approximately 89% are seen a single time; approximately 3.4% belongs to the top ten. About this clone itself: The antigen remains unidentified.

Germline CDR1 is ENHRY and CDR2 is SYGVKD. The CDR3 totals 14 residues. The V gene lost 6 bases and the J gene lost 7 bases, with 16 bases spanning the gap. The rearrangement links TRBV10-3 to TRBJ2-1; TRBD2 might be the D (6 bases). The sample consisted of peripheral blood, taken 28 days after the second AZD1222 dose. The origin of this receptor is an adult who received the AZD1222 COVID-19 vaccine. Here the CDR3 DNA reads TGTGCCATCAGGGAGGGGCTCCCCCAGAATGAGCAGTTCTTC. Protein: CAIREGLPQNEQFF.